This T cell receptor (beta chain) was observed in a study of memory CD4+ T cells and cytomegalovirus serostatus. Whole-study context: Of the healthy Belgian adults, several were CMV seropositive and 20 to 30 seronegative. Study-level findings and limits: Suggested: most of the CMV-linked TCR signature lies in CD4+ memory cells.

Original processing notes: Out-of-frame sequences were removed, leaving 2,204,828 distinct TCRbeta sequences. Profiled with immunoSEQ multiplex PCR; TCRdb holds only in-frame clones, not every one. V and J calls and clone size are those listed in that table; D and trimming were worked out from the DNA. This sample has tens of thousands of clones, with about three quarters found just once. In the case of this clone: Its antigen is not known.

Germline V lookup: CDR1 SQVTM, CDR2 ANQGSEA. The CDR3 loop spans 13 amino acids. The V and J ends lost 4 bases and 8 bases respectively, with 17 bases between them. Single viable CD3+CD4+CD8-CD45RO+ cells were sorted as the memory CD4+ T cells. Sequencing was performed on memory CD4+ T cells from blood. V usage is TRBV29-1 and J usage is TRBJ1-2; D may be TRBD1 (5 bases). This TCR came from an adult in good health and CMV-seropositive. CDR3 sequence reads: CSVGDLIGWGYTF. CDR3 in DNA: TGCAGCGTTGGGGACCTCATAGGATGGGGCTACACCTTC.